This entry lists 23 T cell receptor beta chains sequenced from one sample in a study of T-cell reconstitution after alpha-beta-depleted transplantation in children. For TCRbeta, the library was prepared with unique molecular identifiers. TCRdb re-derived calls from the PCR reads in MiXCR, one entry per CDR3 protein. The table includes roughly 120,000 distinct CDR3 sequences, 10% detected once. Sample: PBMCs from the stem cell graft donor, taken from the stem cell graft. The receptors come from a human donor who donated a stem cell graft to a child with acute lymphoblastic leukemia.

This clonotype was seen at least ten times. The chain uses TRBV27 and TRBJ2-7; TRBD2 is a possible D gene (6 bases). This CDR3 comprises 14 residues. V lost 5 bases, J lost 2 bases, and 13 bases lay in between. CDR1 MNHEY and CDR2 SMNVEV come from the germline V gene (reference sequence). The DNA of the CDR3 is TGTGCCAGCAGTCCAGCGGGTGTTCCCTACGAGCAGTACTTC. Its protein is CASSPAGVPYEQYF.

The chain is built from TRBV4-2 and TRBJ2-7; 9 positions agree with TRBD1. From germline, CDR1 is LGHNA and CDR2 YNFKEQ. The ends lost 1 base at V and 5 bases at J; junction bases unmatched: 0. The CDR3 is made up of 13 amino acids. The CDR3 nucleotides are TGTGCCAGCAGCCAAGGGACAGGGGACGAGCAGTACTTC. Translation: CASSQGTGDEQYF.

This clonotype was observed at least ten times. This rearrangement joins TRBV11-2 to TRBJ2-6; weak D call: TRBD2 (6 bases). The CDR3 extends over 18 amino acids. With 6 bases removed from V and 0 bases from J, the gap between germline ends came to 18 bases. CDR1 and CDR2 from the germline V gene are SGHAT and FQNNGV. The DNA for the CDR3 is TGTGCCAGCAGAACTGACGCGGGACTGAGCTCTGGGGCCAACGTCCTGACTTTC. Residues: CASRTDAGLSSGANVLTF.

This clonotype was counted many times. V and J are TRBV7-9 and TRBJ2-5; 7 bases are a match to TRBD2. V shed 1 base, J shed 4 bases, and the junction held 6 bases outside the gene matches. The CDR3 totals 15 residues. CDR1 is SEHNR, CDR2 FQNEAQ, per germline (reference sequence). The CDR3 loop is CASSLGGGLRETQYF. Written as DNA, the CDR3 is TGTGCCAGCAGCTTAGGGGGGGGACTAAGAGAGACCCAGTACTTC.

Ten or more counts support this clonotype. This chain links TRBV12-3 or TRBV12-4 with TRBJ2-1; 8 bases match TRBD2. CDR3 length: 16 amino acids. V was clipped by 4 bases and J by 13 bases; unmatched bases: 18. The CDR3 region has the DNA TGTGCCAGCAGTTCCGAGCGGAACGGGAGGGCCCTGGGACAGTTCTTC. Its protein is CASSSERNGRALGQFF.

In this sample, this clonotype turned up many times. The rearrangement joins TRBV20-1 to TRBJ2-1; tentatively, D is TRBD2 (5 bases). The length of the CDR3 is 15 residues. In germline, CDR1 is DFQATT, CDR2 SNEGSKA (reference sequence). V shed 3 bases and J shed 0 bases, with 12 bases lying between them. CDR3 in amino acids: CSASPAENSYNEQFF. DNA for the CDR3: TGCAGTGCTAGTCCAGCGGAAAACTCCTACAATGAGCAGTTCTTC.

This clonotype has a count of ten or more. The V call is TRBV27, the J call TRBJ2-5, with D possibly TRBD2 on 5 matching bases. The CDR3 is 11 residues long. CDR1 and CDR2 (germline): MNHEY, SMNVEV (reference sequence). Trimming removed 7 bases from V and 7 bases from J, with 10 bases in between. The CDR3 here is CASTREGTQYF. As DNA, the CDR3 is TGTGCCAGCACCCGGGAAGGGACCCAGTACTTC.

This clonotype was counted many times. This chain connects TRBV12-3 or TRBV12-4 to TRBJ1-6, with 9 positions matching TRBD1. The CDR3 consists of 16 residues. After removal of 3 bases from V and 6 bases from J, the junction contained 6 bases not matched to a gene. CDR3 residues: CASSFYTGGSNSPLHF. The CDR3 coding sequence is TGTGCCAGCAGTTTCTATACAGGGGGCAGTAATTCACCCCTCCACTTT.

This clonotype was seen repeatedly, ten times or more. The V gene is TRBV20-1, the J gene TRBJ1-1, with no clear D. This CDR3 contains 12 residues. CDR1 is DFQATT and CDR2 is SNEGSKA in the germline V gene (reference sequence). The germline V and J ends were trimmed by 1 base and 1 base, with 4 bases remaining between them. The CDR3 DNA reads TGCAGTGCTAGAGCGGGGAACACTGAAGCTTTCTTT. It specifies CSARAGNTEAFF.

Concerning this clonotype itself: A much larger clone lies a single base off, so this may be a read error. The rearrangement links TRBV7-9 to TRBJ1-5, with D tentatively TRBD1 (6 bases). This CDR3 spans 15 amino acids. Germline CDR1 SEHNR, CDR2 FQNEAQ (reference sequence). Here the CDR3 DNA reads TGTGCCAGCAGCTTATCGACAGGTAGCAATCATCCCCAGCATTTT. Amino acids: CASSLSTGSNHPQHF.

This clonotype was counted ten times or more. The chain is built from TRBV7-2 and TRBJ2-7, with D uncertain. Trimming took 3 bases from V and 4 from J, leaving 16 bases between them. Germline lookup yields CDR1 SGHTA and CDR2 FQGNSA. The CDR3 spans 15 residues. CDR3 in DNA: TGTGCCAGCAGCTTGGGGTCAGACCCTATTTACGAGCAGTACTTC. Encoded protein: CASSLGSDPIYEQYF. Using reference TRBV7-2 and TRBJ2-7 for the parts outside the CDR3, the full variable domain is GAGVSQSPSNKVTEKGKDVELRCDPISGHTALYWYRQSLGQGLEFLIYFQGNSAPDKSGLPSDRFSAERTGGSVSTLTIQRTQQEDSAVYLCASSLGSDPIYEQYFGPGTRLTVT.

This clonotype has at least ten counts. The chain links TRBV7-2 to TRBJ2-7; 7 bases are a match to TRBD1. The germline V gene has CDR1 SGHTA and CDR2 FQGNSA. The J segment lost 2 bases and the V segment lost 5 bases, leaving 6 bases of the junction unmatched. The CDR3 spans 14 residues. CDR3 sequence reads: CASSTRTGTYEQYF. The CDR3 DNA follows: TGTGCCAGCAGCACTCGGACAGGTACCTACGAGCAGTACTTC.

In this sample, this clonotype turned up many times. The gene calls are TRBV4-2 and TRBJ2-7; 11 nucleotides match TRBD1. This CDR3 is built from 16 residues. Germline V CDR1 and CDR2: LGHNA, YNFKEQ. The junction had 1 base not matched to a gene; V was cut back by 0 bases and J by 0 bases. DNA of the CDR3: TGTGCCAGCAGCCAAGATGGGACAGGGGGCTCCTACGAGCAGTACTTC. It codes for CASSQDGTGGSYEQYF.

This clonotype was seen at least ten times. This rearrangement joins TRBV11-2 to TRBJ1-2; D remains unclear. Trimming stripped 5 bases from V and 1 base from J, with 17 bases between. Germline CDR1 is SGHAT and CDR2 is FQNNGV. The CDR3 contains 16 residues. CDR3 bases: TGTGCCAGCAGCCCCGATTTGGCCCAGTATAACTATGGCTACACCTTC. It codes for CASSPDLAQYNYGYTF.

This clonotype was recorded many times. The rearrangement links TRBV3-1 to TRBJ2-3, with 13 bases aligning to TRBD2. The CDR3 extends over 19 amino acids. With 1 base clipped from V and 6 bases from J, the junction kept 13 bases outside the gene matches. Germline V gives CDR1 LGHDT, CDR2 YNNKEL (reference sequence). For the CDR3, the DNA is TGTGCCAGCAGCCAAGTGTTCGGACTAGCGGGAGTTCGTTCGGATACGCAGTATTTT. Translated: CASSQVFGLAGVRSDTQYF.

This clonotype was recorded at least ten times. The CDR3 loop is CASSSLQGISTDTQYF. DNA of the CDR3: TGTGCCAGCAGTTCCTTACAGGGAATTAGCACAGATACGCAGTATTTT. This sequence joins TRBV12-3 or TRBV12-4 and TRBJ2-3; tentatively, D is TRBD1 (6 bases). This CDR3 is built from 16 residues. V shed 4 bases and J shed 0 bases, with 14 bases lying between them.

This clonotype was seen many times. The rearrangement joins TRBV12-3 or TRBV12-4 to TRBJ2-7; 12 nucleotides match TRBD1. This CDR3 is 16 amino acids long. J was trimmed by 7 bases and V by 3 bases; bases with no gene match: 10. The CDR3 DNA follows: TGTGCCAGCAGTTTCCGAGGGGGACAGGGGGCGCTTGAGCAGTACTTC. This encodes CASSFRGGQGALEQYF.

This clonotype was found many times. The J gene is TRBJ2-7, the V gene TRBV6-5; D perhaps matches TRBD1 (6 bases). Trimming removed 5 bases at V and 7 bases at J, with 9 bases between. Looked up from germline, CDR1 is MNHEY and CDR2 is SVGAGI. The CDR3 is made up of 11 amino acids. CDR3 loop: CASSHGQEQYF. The CDR3 DNA follows: TGTGCCAGCAGTCACGGACAGGAGCAGTACTTC.

In its sample, this clonotype was seen a few times. This may come from a read error, since a much larger clone is one base off. The chain joins TRBV28 to TRBJ2-5, with D possibly matching TRBD2 (6 bases). The CDR3 sequence is 15 residues long. Trimming took off 3 bases at V and 7 bases at J, with 18 bases between the two ends. Germline values: CDR1 MDHEN, CDR2 SYDVKM. The CDR3 loop reads CASSFRRASGGTQYF. CDR3 nucleotide sequence: TGTGCCAGCAGTTTTCGGAGGGCCTCTGGTGGGACCCAGTACTTC.

This clonotype has a count of ten or more. This chain joins TRBV4-3 and TRBJ2-3; TRBD1 agrees at 9 bases. Germline CDR1 reads LGHNA; CDR2 reads YSLEER. The CDR3 is made up of 18 amino acids. V dropped 4 bases and J dropped 0; count of bases not matched to a gene: 11. CDR3 bases: TGCGCCAGCAGCCGATCCCCGACAGGGGGGAGGAGCACAGATACGCAGTATTTT. It encodes CASSRSPTGGRSTDTQYF.

This clonotype was recorded many times. The CDR3 nucleotides are TGTGCCAGCGGGGCTATATATAATTCACCCCTCCACTTT. Protein: CASGAIYNSPLHF. The chain couples TRBV27 to TRBJ1-6; perhaps TRBD1 as D (5 bases). This CDR3 spans 13 amino acids. V was trimmed by 8 bases and J by 4 bases, leaving 9 bases between them. In germline, CDR1 is MNHEY, CDR2 SMNVEV (reference sequence).

This clonotype was seen ten or more times. The rearrangement joins TRBV6-5 to TRBJ2-5; D remains unclear. Germline CDR1 MNHEY, CDR2 SVGAGI. CDR3 length: 16 residues. Trimming shortened V by 2 bases and J by 0 bases, and 13 bases separated the two germline ends. The CDR3 region is CASSYVPPEYQETQYF. The CDR3, as DNA: TGTGCCAGCAGTTACGTTCCCCCTGAGTACCAAGAGACCCAGTACTTC.

Many counts were recorded for this clonotype. V usage is TRBV20-1 and J usage is TRBJ2-7; maybe TRBD1 (6 bases). This CDR3 contains 14 residues. Germline V gives CDR1 DFQATT, CDR2 SNEGSKA (reference sequence). Trimming cost V 5 bases and J 2 bases, with 16 bases left between them. The CDR3 protein is CSALRTASPYEQYF. The CDR3 bases are TGCAGTGCTCTTAGGACAGCGAGTCCCTACGAGCAGTACTTC.